The source of this T cell receptor (beta chain) is a study of shared clonotypes between healthy human individuals (dated by TCRdb to the early 2020s). At the level of the whole study: A couple of women and a few men aged 18 to 49 years were included in the cohort. Per donor, three plates each were used for CD4 naive and CD4 memory, two for CD8 naive, and one for CD8 memory. Blood TCR repertoires of 5 or 6 healthy adults were deeply sequenced to estimate repertoire size and the extent of clonotype sharing between individuals. To increase sequencing depth and limit assay-specific biases, TCR repertoire library preparation and sequencing were carried out by different laboratories using diverse techniques. Per donor, leukapheresis produced somewhere between about 0.9 and 9 billion PBMCs. Beyond this particular receptor, the publication reports: Sharing across several donors was observed for 5% to 6.5% of naive CD4, around 3.5% of naive CD8, roughly 2.3% of memory CD4, and around 0.42% of memory CD8 clonotypes. Pairwise subsampling indicated that sequencing depth was expected to affect the degree of clonotype sharing among donors. Even with the large sequencing depth, rarefaction of the sorted-subset datasets indicated that sequencing was incomplete. Higher generation probabilities were observed for clonotypes shared by all four sorted-subset donors than for non-shared clonotypes. Estimated clonotype richness was generally larger for naive than for memory subsets. The genetic and exposure-history diversity represented was limited by the small number of donors. Sampling was restricted to blood, and TCR repertoires in tissues likely differ from the TCR repertoires found in blood.

After removal of 1 base from V and 1 base from J, the junction retains 12 bases not matched to a gene. CDR1 and CDR2, per the germline V gene, are SGHTA and FQGNSA. The CDR3 measures 19 amino acids from cysteine to phenylalanine. The DNA shown is the 57-base CDR3, in frame from base 1. Using the deep immunoSEQ assay, TCR CDR3 regions were amplified from genomic DNA by multiplex PCR. Extracted genomic DNA from each cell subset was spread evenly across all wells of several immunoSEQ 96-well plates, with each plate serving as a replicate. For sorted subsets, 150 to 250 ng of genomic DNA, equivalent to around 29,000 T cell genomes, went into each replicate PCR. The purified libraries were quantified using a Qubit 3.0 fluorometer, sized with a Bioanalyzer 2100, and then quantified again using the KAPA Library Quantification kit. Each immunoSEQ 96-well plate was sequenced on its own single-read 150-cycle Illumina NextSeq 550 flow cell. Under the source paper's analysis protocol: The immunoSEQ output contained only junctional sequences without quality scores, so filtering could not match that applied to full-length reads. Sequences were annotated with PyIR, a Python wrapper for IgBLAST v1.9, and V/J genes and CDR3 were assigned using IMGT germline references. Reads were filtered out if the reads had weak V/J assignments (E-value above 1e-6), no CDR3, stop codons, out-of-frame junctions, or ambiguous translated residues. V3J clonotypes were defined as sequences sharing an identical inferred V gene, J gene, and CDR3 amino acid sequence. To compute the percentage overlap between repertoires, the number of shared unique clonotypes was divided by the size of the smaller repertoire. Repertoire richness was assessed with RTK rarefaction, the Chao1 estimator, and Recon v2.1 estimates of unobserved clonotypes. Generation probabilities for all TCRbeta clonotypes obtained by the gDNA method from a handful of donors were computed using OLGA. TCRdb carries this immuneACCESS record with in-frame sequences only. Its versions omit some clonotypes, under half of them owing to an unresolved V gene in the studies checked, with the rest unexplained. For V, J and clone size, that table is used; D and trimming come from the DNA. In this sample the table shows 800,000 to 1,200,000 clones, 70% to 80% of which occur a single time. Under 0.65% of the sample belongs to the ten largest clones.

Concerning this clone: The specificity of this receptor is unknown. No much larger clone exists at a distance of one base, and base qualities are not known.

The donors were healthy, HIV-negative adults with no recently reported acute infections or vaccinations. All donors were Caucasian adults living in Nashville, Tennessee, USA. Magnetic negative selection was used to enrich CD4+ T cells, after which naive cells were positively selected on CD45RA and the negative fraction became the memory subset. After blood collection by leukapheresis, PBMCs were isolated using Ficoll-Histopaque density gradient centrifugation and then cryopreserved in the vapor phase of liquid nitrogen. Analytical flow cytometry was used to check the purity and quantity of every magnetically sorted T cell population. Each sorted fraction had its genomic DNA isolated and then quantified by UV absorbance on a Nanodrop 2000c.

The chain is assembled from TRBV7-2 and TRBJ2-2; 7 of the junction bases match TRBD2. Specimen: memory CD4+ T cells from PBMCs. In the paper's terms, the cell subset or site label means: CD45RA-negative fraction. This receptor was obtained from a man in his late teens or twenties in good health. Some clones in this sample may be carry-over from other donors' samples. The encoded CDR3 is CASSLVIVASGQNTGELFF. The sequenced DNA: TGTGCCAGCAGCTTAGTTATAGTGGCTAGCGGACAGAACACCGGGGAGCTGTTTTTT.